This TCR beta chain was documented in a study of patients and donors after allogeneic stem cell transplantation. Germline CDR1 is MNHNS and CDR2 is SASEGT. Trimming cost V 5 bases and J 2 bases; bases outside gene matches: 2. The CDR3 sequence is 14 residues long. This clonotype was seen more than once but under ten times. TCRdb recomputed calls from the RT-PCR reads with MiXCR, one row per CDR3 protein. The data contain roughly 960,000 distinct CDR3 sequences, more than 15% of them singletons. Source material: blood, either unsorted or a sorted T cell fraction (not recorded which). This sequence was found in a human donor who was either an allogeneic HSCT recipient or a stem cell or donor lymphocyte infusion donor (not recorded which). It is not recorded whose cells these are; they may come from a transplant donor. J is TRBJ2-7 and V is TRBV6-1; 11 bases align to TRBD2. CDR3 sequence reads: CASSTSGGPYEQYF. The CDR3 DNA is TGTGCCAGCAGTACTAGCGGGGGACCCTACGAGCAGTACTTC.